These 12 T cell receptor beta chains were all obtained from the same sample, sequenced in a study of shared clonotypes between healthy human individuals (dated by TCRdb to 2020 to 2022). Libraries were built with the immunoSEQ multiplex PCR assay. Not all clones reach the TCRdb copy of this immuneACCESS table, which keeps in-frame sequences only. Checked studies attribute under half of the gap to unresolved V genes and leave the rest unexplained. Present in this sample are some 2,000,000 clones, over 85% of which were seen just once. Of the sample, 0.13% falls within the top ten clones. The sequencing input was naive CD4+ T cells sorted from blood. The cell subset or site label, read with the paper, signifies: CD45RA+ positively selected. Source of these receptors: a man between 18 and 29 years old in good health.

The chain links TRBV6-5 to TRBJ2-7, with a possible D match to TRBD2 (5 bases). Germline V CDR1 and CDR2: MNHEY, SVGAGI. Trimming took 6 bases from V and 3 from J, leaving 18 bases between them. The CDR3 runs 15 residues. The CDR3 protein is CASRSLALSFYEQYF. The CDR3, as DNA: TGTGCCAGCAGGTCCCTAGCCCTTTCTTTCTACGAGCAGTACTTC.

The chain recombines TRBV30 with TRBJ2-5; maybe TRBD1 (6 bases). This CDR3 spans 13 amino acids. Trimming left V 2 bases short and J 5 bases short, with 12 bases between. From germline, CDR1 is GTSNPN and CDR2 SVGIG (reference sequence). CDR3 loop: CAWSWGRRETQYF. The CDR3 nucleotides are TGTGCCTGGAGTTGGGGGCGCAGGGAGACCCAGTACTTC. Based on the CDR3 plus reference TRBV30 and TRBJ2-5, the full variable domain is SQTIHQWPATLVQPVGSPLSLECTVEGTSNPNLYWYRQAAGRGLQLLFYSVGIGQISSEVPQNLSASRPQDRQFILSSKKLLLSDSGFYLCAWSWGRRETQYFGPGTRLLVL.

This chain connects TRBV7-2 to TRBJ2-5; TRBD2 agrees at 7 bases. After removal of 1 base from V and 4 bases from J, the junction contained 9 bases not matched to a gene. The CDR3 consists of 16 residues. CDR1 and CDR2 (germline): SGHTA, FQGNSA. The CDR3 region is CASSLVRGGSGETQYF. CDR3 DNA: TGTGCCAGCAGCTTAGTAAGGGGCGGGAGTGGAGAGACCCAGTACTTC.

The CDR3 region is CASNNPGQGNGELFF. The CDR3 DNA follows: TGTGCCAGCAATAATCCGGGACAGGGCAACGGGGAGCTGTTTTTT. V usage is TRBV2 and J usage is TRBJ2-2; 9 bases map to TRBD1. This CDR3 spans 15 amino acids. Germline V gene lookup returns CDR1 SNHLY and CDR2 FYNNEI. J was trimmed by 7 bases and V by 7 bases; bases with no gene match: 10.

Note on this clone: Given a much more abundant clone one base away, this may be a read error. The conserved closing phenylalanine or tryptophan is absent in this CDR3, likely reflecting a read error. The rearrangement uses TRBV25-1 and TRBJ1-6; 9 bases map to TRBD1. The germline CDR1 and CDR2 sequences are MGHDK and SYGVNS. V lost 5 bases and J lost 10; bases outside the gene matches: 6. The CDR3 sequence is 14 residues long. The CDR3 DNA reads as TGTGCCAGCAGTCCGGGACAGGGACGATCACCCCTCCACCTT. Translated: CASSPGQGRSPLHL.

The rearrangement links TRBV7-2 to TRBJ1-2; D is undetermined. Trimming removed 1 base from V and 0 bases from J, with 9 bases in between. The CDR3 consists of 15 residues. Germline V CDR1 and CDR2: SGHTA, FQGNSA. DNA for the CDR3: TGTGCCAGCAGCTTAGGGCGGCTTCCTAACTATGGCTACACCTTC. Translating it yields CASSLGRLPNYGYTF.

CDR3 sequence: CASSLDSEAFF. CDR3 bases: TGTGCCAGCAGCTTAGATTCTGAAGCTTTCTTT. The chain recombines TRBV7-9 with TRBJ1-1; no firm D call. Germline values: CDR1 SEHNR, CDR2 FQNEAQ (reference sequence). The CDR3 loop spans 11 amino acids. Deletions cut 1 base from V and 6 bases from J, with 3 bases between. The full variable domain, rest sourced from reference TRBV7-9 and TRBJ1-1, is DTGVSQNPRHKITKRGQNVTFRCDPISEHNRLYWYRQTLGQGPEFLTYFQNEAQLEKSRLLSDRFSAERPKGSFSTLEIQRTEQGDSAMYLCASSLDSEAFFGQGTRLTVV.

This clone has a single count. This chain joins TRBV7-6 and TRBJ2-3; D is undetermined. This CDR3 region has 12 residues. V lost 5 bases, J lost 9 bases, and 12 bases lay in between. From germline, CDR1 is SGHVS and CDR2 FNYEAQ. The CDR3 here is CASSLPLGTQYF. DNA for the CDR3: TGTGCCAGCAGCCTTCCCTTGGGCACGCAGTATTTT.

The CDR3 is CASSLEYPGTDEQFF. The DNA of the CDR3 is TGCGCCAGCAGCTTGGAGTACCCAGGTACGGATGAGCAGTTCTTC. The rearrangement uses TRBV5-1 and TRBJ2-1; D is ambiguous. Deletions cut 0 bases from V and 8 bases from J, with 15 bases between. CDR3 length: 15 residues. Germline CDR1 reads SGHRS; CDR2 reads YFSETQ.

V is TRBV29-1 and J is TRBJ2-7; the D is unclear. Looked up from germline, CDR1 is SQVTM and CDR2 is ANQGSEA. This CDR3 has 13 residues. Deletions cut 7 bases from V and 1 base from J, with 14 bases between. The CDR3 protein is CSGPGVPSYEQYF. In DNA form, the CDR3 reads TGCAGCGGGCCCGGCGTACCATCCTACGAGCAGTACTTC.

As concerns this clone: This specimen includes other DNA sequences encoding the same CDR3. V usage is TRBV28 and J usage is TRBJ2-7; D remains ambiguous. Germline CDR1 is MDHEN and CDR2 is SYDVKM. Deletions cut 2 bases from V and 0 bases from J, with 2 bases between. This CDR3 comprises 12 residues. The CDR3, as DNA: TGTGCCAGCAGTTTAAGCTCCTACGAGCAGTACTTC. Translation gives CASSLSSYEQYF. The full variable domain, its missing parts supplied by reference TRBV28 and TRBJ2-7, is DVKVTQSSRYLVKRTGEKVFLECVQDMDHENMFWYRQDPGLGLRLIYFSYDVKMKEKGDIPEGYSVSREKKERFSLILESASTNQTSMYLCASSLSSYEQYFGPGTRLTVT.

As to this clone: Distinct nucleotide sequences in the sample also encode this CDR3. The chain joins TRBV5-4 to TRBJ2-7, with TRBD1 identical over 8 bases. The germline CDR1 and CDR2 sequences are SGHNT and YYREEE (reference sequence). Trimming removed 5 bases from V and 1 base from J; junction bases left unmatched: 8. The CDR3 is made up of 15 amino acids. The CDR3 sequence: CASRPGQGISYEQYF. CDR3 DNA sequence: TGTGCCAGCAGACCCGGACAGGGTATTTCCTACGAGCAGTACTTC.